This passage covers 21 T cell receptor beta chains from one sample sequenced in a study of identical twins. TCRdb independently ran MiXCR on the 5' RACE reads; one entry per CDR3 protein. The sample carries a few hundred thousand distinct CDR3 sequences, 7.5% to 10% recorded once. The data also belong to a second study, concerning yellow fever vaccine responses in identical twins.

Sample: PBMCs. The origin of the receptors is a woman aged 18-29 years in good health.

This clonotype was recorded at least ten times. The rearrangement links TRBV2 to TRBJ2-1, with D unresolved. V was cut by 1 base and J by 7 bases, with 11 bases left in between. The CDR3 runs 14 residues. Germline lookup yields CDR1 SNHLY and CDR2 FYNNEI. The CDR3 coding sequence is TGTGCCAGCAGTGAAGTGCTAGTCGCAAATGAGCAGTTCTTC. It yields the protein CASSEVLVANEQFF.

This clonotype was seen repeatedly, ten times or more. The rearrangement joins TRBV10-3 to TRBJ1-5; D is perhaps TRBD1 (5 bases). The V gene's germline CDR1 is ENHRY and CDR2 SYGVKD. Trimming shortened V by 5 bases and J by 2 bases, and 10 bases separated the two germline ends. The CDR3 has 14 residues. CDR3 residues: CAISLQGGNQPQHF. For the CDR3, the DNA is TGTGCCATCAGTTTACAAGGGGGCAATCAGCCCCAGCATTTT.

This clonotype has ten or more counts. The rearrangement joins TRBV6-2 or TRBV6-3 to TRBJ2-1, with D perhaps being TRBD1 or TRBD2 (5 bases each). Trimming left V 2 bases short and J 0 bases short, with 14 bases between. CDR1 and CDR2 from the germline V gene are MNHEY and SVGEGT. The CDR3 covers 17 residues. The CDR3 spells CASSYRGDSFSYNEQFF. DNA of the CDR3: TGTGCCAGCAGTTACAGAGGGGATTCCTTCTCCTACAATGAGCAGTTCTTC.

This clonotype was counted ten times or more. The chain is built from TRBV2 and TRBJ1-6; possibly TRBD1 for D (6 bases). Germline V gene lookup returns CDR1 SNHLY and CDR2 FYNNEI. The V end lost 1 base, the J end lost 7 bases, and 11 bases lay between the germline ends. The CDR3 length is 15 residues. The DNA of the CDR3 is TGTGCCAGCAGTGAAGAAGGGGGGGACAATTCACCCCTCCACTTT. Protein product: CASSEEGGDNSPLHF.

This chain uses TRBV15 with TRBJ2-4; 15 bases are a match to TRBD2. V gave up 5 bases and J gave up 8 bases; unmatched junction bases: 10. This CDR3 region has 17 residues. Per the germline V gene, CDR1 is LNHNV and CDR2 is YYDKDF (reference sequence). CDR3 sequence reads: CATSDPGLAGGLYIQYF. CDR3 sequence (DNA): TGTGCCACCAGCGATCCGGGACTAGCGGGAGGCTTGTACATTCAGTACTTC.

The chain has TRBV4-3 and TRBJ2-7, with 7 bases identical to TRBD1. The CDR3 is 17 residues long. The germline CDR1 and CDR2 sequences are LGHNA and YSLEER. With 0 bases clipped from V and 0 bases from J, the junction kept 8 bases outside the gene matches. The CDR3 sequence: CASSQDPTGVSSYEQYF. Written as DNA, the CDR3 is TGCGCCAGCAGCCAAGACCCCACAGGGGTCAGCTCCTACGAGCAGTACTTC.

In this sample, this clonotype turned up many times. The chain recombines TRBV12-3 or TRBV12-4 with TRBJ2-1, with TRBD2 matching 13 bases. Losses at the gene ends were 4 bases for V and 9 bases for J; bases not matched to a gene: 6. The CDR3 sequence is 15 residues long. In DNA form, the CDR3 reads TGTGCCAGCAGTTCCGGGACTAGCGGGGTTGGTGAGCAGTTCTTC. Amino acid sequence: CASSSGTSGVGEQFF.

This clonotype came up many times. The V gene is TRBV25-1, the J gene TRBJ1-3, with 8 bases matching TRBD1. The junction had 4 bases not matched to a gene; V was cut back by 5 bases and J by 1 base. Germline V CDR1 and CDR2: MGHDK, SYGVNS. This CDR3 comprises 15 residues. The CDR3, as DNA: TGTGCCAGCAGTCGAACAGGGGGGTCTGGAAACACCATATATTTT. The encoded protein is CASSRTGGSGNTIYF.

In its sample, this clonotype was seen a few times. The CDR3 is CASSSILDRDEQYF. CDR3 DNA: TGTGCCAGCAGCTCAATCCTCGACAGGGACGAGCAGTACTTC. This sequence joins TRBV4-2 and TRBJ2-7; 7 bases align to TRBD1. The CDR3 is 14 amino acids. Germline trimming cut 5 bases from V and 5 bases from J; bases unmatched to any gene: 9. The germline V gene has CDR1 LGHNA and CDR2 YNFKEQ.

This clonotype appeared many times. This sequence joins TRBV11-3 and TRBJ2-2, with 10 positions matching TRBD1. V trimming: 5 bases; J trimming: 3 bases; junction bases outside the gene matches: 6. The length of the CDR3 is 16 residues. From germline, CDR1 is SGHNT and CDR2 YENEEA. CDR3 nucleotide sequence: TGTGCCAGCAGCCCCCGGACAGGGGGGGACACCGGGGAGCTGTTTTTT. As protein: CASSPRTGGDTGELFF.

This clonotype was counted between two and nine times. The CDR3 loop is CASSRGQEETQYF. The CDR3 coding sequence is TGTGCCAGCTCACGGGGACAGGAGGAGACCCAGTACTTC. The chain uses TRBV18 and TRBJ2-5, with 8 bases matching TRBD1. There are 13 residues in the CDR3. Per the germline V gene, CDR1 is KGHSH and CDR2 is LQKENI. V gave up 4 bases and J gave up 5 bases; unmatched junction bases: 3.

In its sample, this clonotype was seen a few times. This chain uses TRBV9 with TRBJ2-7; tentatively, D is TRBD2 (6 bases). Trimming shortened V by 3 bases and J by 6 bases, and 10 bases separated the two germline ends. The germline V gene has CDR1 SGDLS and CDR2 YYNGEE. This CDR3 comprises 12 residues. The DNA for the CDR3 is TGTGCCAGCAGCGGATTAGCGGTCGAGCAGTACTTC. It encodes CASSGLAVEQYF.

This clonotype was detected a few times. The chain combines TRBV5-5 with TRBJ2-3; 8 nucleotides align to TRBD2. CDR1 is SGHKS, CDR2 YYEKEE, per germline (reference sequence). Trimming cost V 4 bases and J 6 bases; bases outside gene matches: 10. The CDR3 covers 15 residues. The CDR3 loop is CASSAGLVGVDTQYF. CDR3 coding DNA: TGTGCCAGCAGCGCGGGACTAGTGGGGGTCGATACGCAGTATTTT.

This clonotype appeared many times. V is TRBV10-3 and J is TRBJ2-3; unclear D gene. This CDR3 has 11 amino acids. Trimming took off 6 bases at V and 3 bases at J, with 4 bases between the two ends. Germline V gives CDR1 ENHRY, CDR2 SYGVKD. The CDR3 DNA is TGTGCCATCAGAGAGACAGATACGCAGTATTTT. As protein: CAIRETDTQYF.

This clonotype was detected only a few times. V is TRBV7-9 and J is TRBJ1-5; D is unclear. Germline CDR1 SEHNR, CDR2 FQNEAQ (reference sequence). The V end lost 0 bases, the J end lost 3 bases, and 9 bases lay between the germline ends. The CDR3 is 15 residues long. CDR3: CASSLARGVNQPQHF. CDR3 DNA: TGTGCCAGCAGCTTAGCGCGGGGAGTCAATCAGCCCCAGCATTTT.

This clonotype was seen ten or more times. The rearrangement joins TRBV3-1 to TRBJ1-1; 10 nucleotides line up with TRBD1. The germline V gene encodes CDR1 LGHDT and CDR2 YNNKEL (reference sequence). The CDR3 is 16 amino acids. V shed 2 bases, J shed 3 bases, and the junction held 6 bases outside the gene matches. CDR3 protein: CASSQFSGTGDTEAFF. The CDR3 DNA sequence: TGTGCCAGCAGCCAATTCTCCGGGACAGGGGACACTGAAGCTTTCTTT.

This clonotype has more than one count but fewer than ten. The chain has TRBV12-3 or TRBV12-4 and TRBJ2-7, with 8 bases identical to TRBD1. V trimming: 3 bases; J trimming: 8 bases; junction bases outside the gene matches: 3. The CDR3 loop spans 12 amino acids. CDR3 sequence (DNA): TGTGCCAGCAGTTTGGGACAGGAGCAGCAGTACTTC. It codes for CASSLGQEQQYF.

This clonotype was found a few times. This sequence joins TRBV20-1 and TRBJ2-5; 8 bases agree with TRBD1. The CDR3 has 14 residues. V shed 3 bases and J 5 bases; nucleotides not matched to a gene: 8. Germline loops: CDR1 DFQATT, CDR2 SNEGSKA (reference sequence). The CDR3 nucleotides are TGCAGTGCTAGGACCAATGCAGGGGGCGAGACCCAGTACTTC. Amino acid sequence: CSARTNAGGETQYF.

This clonotype was seen just once. The genes are TRBV5-4 and TRBJ1-1; no definite D call. The CDR3 loop spans 13 amino acids. CDR1 SGHNT and CDR2 YYREEE come from the germline V gene (reference sequence). V dropped 1 base and J dropped 6 bases, with 10 bases sitting between them. CDR3 sequence reads: CASSLIEEPEAFF. CDR3 DNA sequence: TGTGCCAGCAGCTTGATAGAGGAACCTGAAGCTTTCTTT.

This clonotype was detected only a few times. V is TRBV4-3 and J is TRBJ2-7; D is undetermined. This CDR3 contains 15 residues. The ends were cut back, 1 base at V and 3 bases at J, with 13 bases in the middle. The V gene's germline CDR1 is LGHNA and CDR2 YSLEER. The CDR3 DNA follows: TGCGCCAGCAGCCAAGGGCTTCACACACTCTACGAGCAGTACTTC. Translating gives CASSQGLHTLYEQYF.

This clonotype was found a few times. The genes are TRBV30 and TRBJ2-7, with 7 bases matching TRBD2. J gave up 4 bases and V 2 bases, and 14 bases lay outside the gene matches. This CDR3 has 16 amino acids. CDR1 GTSNPN and CDR2 SVGIG come from the germline V gene (reference sequence). CDR3 in amino acids: CAWSPPGWGRVYEQYF. Written as DNA, the CDR3 is TGTGCCTGGAGTCCCCCGGGGTGGGGGAGGGTTTACGAGCAGTACTTC.